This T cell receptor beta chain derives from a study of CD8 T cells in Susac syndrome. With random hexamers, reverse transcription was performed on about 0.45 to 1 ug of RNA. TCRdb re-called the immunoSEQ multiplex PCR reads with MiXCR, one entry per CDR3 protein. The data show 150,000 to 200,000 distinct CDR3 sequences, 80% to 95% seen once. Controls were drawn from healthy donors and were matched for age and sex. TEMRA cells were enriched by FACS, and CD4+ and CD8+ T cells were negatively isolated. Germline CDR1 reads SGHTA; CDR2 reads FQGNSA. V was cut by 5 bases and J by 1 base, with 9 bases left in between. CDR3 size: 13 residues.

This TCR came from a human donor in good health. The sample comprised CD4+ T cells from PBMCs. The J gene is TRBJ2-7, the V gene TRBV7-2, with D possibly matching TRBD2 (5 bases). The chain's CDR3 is CASSRPGSYEQYF. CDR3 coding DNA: TGTGCCAGCAGCCGGCCGGGATCCTACGAGCAGTACTTC.